Presented here are 23 T cell receptor beta chains from one specimen sequenced in a study of cytomegalovirus exposure and HLA in healthy donors. The PCR contained 60 Vbeta and 13 Jbeta primers. Assay: immunoSEQ multiplex PCR; the TCRdb copy retains only in-frame clones and omits some. The sample lists 110,000 to 150,000 clones; about 80% were seen once. The sequenced sample was PBMCs. The origin of the receptors is a man between 18 and 29 years old in good health and CMV-seronegative.

The chain recombines TRBV5-1 with TRBJ2-3, with TRBD2 matching 8 bases. V shed 4 bases and J 1 base; nucleotides not matched to a gene: 2. The CDR3 sequence is 14 residues long. CDR1 and CDR2 from the germline V gene are SGHRS and YFSETQ. In DNA, the CDR3 is TGCGCCAGCAGCGCGGGAGGAGGCACAGATACGCAGTATTTT. Amino acid sequence: CASSAGGGTDTQYF. Based on the CDR3 plus reference TRBV5-1 and TRBJ2-3, the full variable domain is KAGVTQTPRYLIKTRGQQVTLSCSPISGHRSVSWYQQTPGQGLQFLFEYFSETQRNKGNFPGRFSGRQFSNSRSEMNVSTLELGDSALYLCASSAGGGTDTQYFGPGTRLTVL.

This clone appeared a single time. This chain joins TRBV28 and TRBJ2-5; 9 positions match TRBD1. The CDR3 contains 16 residues. CDR1 and CDR2 (germline): MDHEN, SYDVKM. Trimming removed 5 bases from V and 5 bases from J; junction bases left unmatched: 12. The CDR3 DNA reads as TGTGCCAGCAGTCGTCCGGGACAGGGTATCGATGAGACCCAGTACTTC. Protein product: CASSRPGQGIDETQYF. The complete variable domain, with remaining parts taken from reference TRBV28 and TRBJ2-5, reads DVKVTQSSRYLVKRTGEKVFLECVQDMDHENMFWYRQDPGLGLRLIYFSYDVKMKEKGDIPEGYSVSREKKERFSLILESASTNQTSMYLCASSRPGQGIDETQYFGPGTRLLVL.

The chain employs TRBV5-4 and TRBJ2-3; D call uncertain. The V and J ends lost 0 bases and 4 bases respectively, with 3 bases between them. In germline, CDR1 is SGHNT, CDR2 YYREEE (reference sequence). The CDR3 contains 12 residues. The CDR3 loop is CASSLAADTQYF. For the CDR3, the DNA is TGTGCCAGCAGCTTGGCGGCAGATACGCAGTATTTT.

The V call is TRBV11-2, the J call TRBJ2-2; weak D call: TRBD1 (6 bases). This CDR3 contains 15 residues. CDR1 is SGHAT, CDR2 FQNNGV, per germline. Trimming pared 4 bases from V and 7 bases from J, leaving 16 bases between. CDR3 coding DNA: TGTGCCAGCAGCTCCCTTTACAGGGCTAACGGGGAGCTGTTTTTT. Amino acids: CASSSLYRANGELFF.

The chain couples TRBV7-3 to TRBJ2-1; 16 bases match TRBD2. Germline V gives CDR1 SGHTA, CDR2 FQGTGA. The ends lost 5 bases at V and 7 bases at J; junction bases unmatched: 8. The CDR3 contains 17 residues. DNA for the CDR3: TGTGCCAGCAGCAGCGCCGGGACTAGCGGGAGGGGGAATGAGCAGTTCTTC. This codes for CASSSAGTSGRGNEQFF.

The V and J genes are TRBV30 and TRBJ2-7, with no clear D. Germline V gene lookup returns CDR1 GTSNPN and CDR2 SVGIG (reference sequence). The V end was cut by 2 bases, the J end by 5 bases, with 10 bases between. There are 12 residues in the CDR3. The CDR3 region is CAWSPNQDEQYF. The CDR3 coding sequence is TGTGCCTGGAGTCCAAATCAGGACGAGCAGTACTTC.

This chain links TRBV18 with TRBJ1-6, with a weak D call TRBD1 (5 bases). Germline CDR1 and CDR2: KGHSH and LQKENI. This CDR3 region has 12 residues. Trimming took off 4 bases at V and 10 bases at J, with 8 bases between the two ends. Here the CDR3 reads CASSLRQSPLHF. The CDR3 DNA reads as TGTGCCAGCTCACTGAGACAGTCACCCCTCCACTTT.

This chain joins TRBV18 and TRBJ1-5, with D maybe TRBD1 (5 bases). The V end lost 3 bases, the J end lost 2 bases, and 11 bases lay between the germline ends. Germline CDR1 is KGHSH and CDR2 is LQKENI. The CDR3 consists of 15 residues. CDR3 region: CASSPEGVGNQPQHF. CDR3 bases: TGTGCCAGCTCACCGGAAGGGGTAGGCAATCAGCCCCAGCATTTT.

The chain has TRBV27 and TRBJ2-5; D is perhaps TRBD1 (6 bases). Germline V CDR1 and CDR2: MNHEY, SMNVEV (reference sequence). The CDR3 has 12 residues. Trimming stripped 9 bases from V and 4 bases from J, with 12 bases between. In DNA, the CDR3 is TGTGCCAGACAGGGTGTCGGAGAGACCCAGTACTTC. Protein: CARQGVGETQYF.

V gene TRBV2 combines with J gene TRBJ1-6, with unresolved D. The CDR3 sequence is 12 residues long. Per the germline V gene, CDR1 is SNHLY and CDR2 is FYNNEI. Trimming shortened V by 6 bases and J by 9 bases, and 9 bases separated the two germline ends. CDR3 in DNA: TGTGCCAGCAGGAAAGACTTTTCACCCCTCCACTTT. It yields the protein CASRKDFSPLHF.

The chain carries TRBV6-5 and TRBJ1-2; D gene uncertain. Germline V CDR1 and CDR2: MNHEY, SVGAGI. The germline V and J ends were trimmed by 4 bases and 3 bases, with 9 bases remaining between them. This CDR3 is 13 amino acids long. The CDR3 DNA reads TGTGCCAGCAGTTGGAACAGTTACTATGGCTACACCTTC. Protein: CASSWNSYYGYTF.

A few counts support this clone. The chain employs TRBV2 and TRBJ1-5, with a weak D call TRBD1 (5 bases). In germline, CDR1 is SNHLY, CDR2 FYNNEI. With 3 bases removed from V and 7 bases from J, the gap between germline ends came to 16 bases. This CDR3 has 15 residues. CDR3 sequence (DNA): TGTGCCAGCAGTGATGACCGGCAGGGTCGACAGCCCCAGCATTTT. Translated, it gives CASSDDRQGRQPQHF.

The chain carries TRBV27 and TRBJ2-7; D is perhaps TRBD2 (6 bases). Trimming stripped 4 bases from V and 7 bases from J, with 17 bases between. The germline CDR1 and CDR2 sequences are MNHEY and SMNVEV (reference sequence). The CDR3 is 14 amino acids. In DNA, the CDR3 is TGTGCCAGCAGTTATAAGCCGGGGGTTGGGGAGCAGTACTTC. Translated, it gives CASSYKPGVGEQYF.

In its sample, this clone was seen a few times. The chain uses TRBV11-2 and TRBJ2-5, with 10 nucleotides matching TRBD2. Looked up from germline, CDR1 is SGHAT and CDR2 is FQNNGV. The CDR3 length is 16 residues. The V gene end was trimmed by 5 bases and the J gene end by 5 bases; junction bases not matched to a gene: 11. CDR3 in DNA: TGTGCCAGCAGCCGAACCTTAGCGGGGGGAAGGGAGACCCAGTACTTC. It encodes CASSRTLAGGRETQYF.

This chain uses TRBV5-3 with TRBJ1-4, with TRBD1 identical over 7 bases. TRBV5-3 is annotated as an ORF whose role is uncertain. V lost 4 bases to trimming and J lost 3 bases; unmatched junction nucleotides: 15. This CDR3 has 18 amino acids. In nucleotides, the CDR3 is TGTGCCAGAAGCCTTCAGGGGGAAGGGGCTCCAGCTAATGAAAAACTGTTTTTT. Its translation is CARSLQGEGAPANEKLFF.

V usage is TRBV10-1 and J usage is TRBJ2-1; a possible D gene is TRBD1 (5 bases). V lost 2 bases and J 6 bases, leaving 14 bases between the germline ends. Looked up from germline, CDR1 is WNHNN and CDR2 is SYGVQD (reference sequence). The CDR3 is 15 amino acids. The CDR3 region is CASSEPEDSPNEQFF. In DNA, the CDR3 is TGCGCCAGCAGTGAGCCAGAAGACAGCCCCAATGAGCAGTTCTTC.

The chain joins TRBV29-1 to TRBJ2-7, with 9 nucleotides matching TRBD1. CDR1 SQVTM and CDR2 ANQGSEA come from the germline V gene. Trimming at V came to 5 bases and at J to 11 bases, leaving 10 bases not matched to a gene. This CDR3 comprises 12 residues. CDR3 amino acids: CSVRKGQGAEYF. Written as DNA, the CDR3 is TGCAGCGTTAGAAAGGGACAGGGAGCCGAGTACTTC.

V gene TRBV28 combines with J gene TRBJ2-5; D is perhaps TRBD1 (5 bases). The assigned J gene may be wrong: the sequence end matches TRBJ2-7 better. The CDR3 spans 13 residues. Germline-derived CDR1 and CDR2 are MDHEN and SYDVKM. The CDR3 DNA is TGTGCCAGCAGAAACAGGTTTAGCTACGAGCAGTACTTC. It translates to CASRNRFSYEQYF.

The CDR3 DNA sequence: TGTGCCAGCAGCCACCTACCGGGACAGGGGTACAATGAGCAGTTCTTC. It specifies CASSHLPGQGYNEQFF. The chain employs TRBV4-2 and TRBJ2-1; the match to TRBD1 covers 10 bases. Germline lookup yields CDR1 LGHNA and CDR2 YNFKEQ. The CDR3 covers 16 residues. The trim removed 3 bases at V and 4 bases at J, leaving 6 bases unmatched.

This clone appeared a few times. The rearrangement uses TRBV6-5 and TRBJ2-1; a weak D match, TRBD1 (5 bases). The V gene lost 6 bases and the J gene lost 3 bases, with 15 bases spanning the gap. The CDR3 length is 15 residues. CDR1 and CDR2 (germline): MNHEY, SVGAGI. The CDR3 DNA reads as TGTGCCAGCAGGGTGAATGGACAAGTCTACAATGAGCAGTTCTTC. Protein sequence: CASRVNGQVYNEQFF.

The chain is built from TRBV5-1 and TRBJ1-5, with 8 bases fitting TRBD1. This CDR3 comprises 17 residues. Germline V CDR1 and CDR2: SGHRS, YFSETQ. Trimming took 0 bases from V and 5 from J; bases not matched to a gene: 10. In DNA form, the CDR3 reads TGCGCCAGCAGCTTGGCCGGGGCAGGGGGCCCGTATCAGCCCCAGCATTTT. Translated: CASSLAGAGGPYQPQHF.

This chain links TRBV5-1 with TRBJ1-1; 8 nucleotides line up with TRBD1. Trimming cost V 0 bases and J 8 bases; bases outside gene matches: 3. This CDR3 has 13 residues. The V gene's germline CDR1 is SGHRS and CDR2 YFSETQ. Here the CDR3 DNA reads TGCGCCAGCAGCTTGGTCAGGGGGCTAGAAGCTTTCTTT. Its protein is CASSLVRGLEAFF.

The rearrangement links TRBV10-2 to TRBJ2-5, with 9 bases lining up with TRBD1. CDR1 WSHSY and CDR2 SAAADI come from the germline V gene. The V and J ends lost 5 bases and 4 bases, in that order; junction bases with no gene match: 5. The CDR3 contains 14 residues. CDR3 protein: CASSPGTGLETQYF. CDR3 sequence (DNA): TGCGCCAGCAGTCCCGGGACAGGGCTAGAGACCCAGTACTTC.